The rows below give T cell receptor beta chains drawn from one sample of a study of blood T cells in healthy people across ages. TCRdb called the 5' RACE reads again in MiXCR, with one record for every CDR3 protein. The table has about 560,000 distinct CDR3 sequences, approximately 26% seen once. The same sample was also studied in work on T cells of mothers and their children.

The sequenced sample was blood. The receptors were sampled from a boy aged 2 to 10 in good health. Both conserved end residues are part of each CDR3. The D gene is left open where the match is weak. Size values are once, few and many counts, or a class for expanded clones, and some rows have none.

>15|TRBD2|TRBJ2-1|many|TRBV6-2/TRBV6-3
CASSPLAGGPDEQFF
TGTGCCAGCAGCCCACTAGCGGGAGGGCCGGATGAGCAGTTCTTC
>17|.|TRBJ1-4|.|TRBV6-6
CASSYFPRGGAEEKLFF
TGTGCCAGCAGTTACTTCCCCCGGGGAGGGGCGGAGGAAAAACTGTTTTTT
>14|TRBD2|TRBJ2-1|few|TRBV24-1
CATSGAGEPNEQFF
TGTGCCACCAGTGGCGCGGGGGAACCCAATGAGCAGTTCTTC
>13|TRBD1|TRBJ1-1|.|TRBV7-2
CASSLTGTTEAFF
TGTGCCAGCAGCTTGACAGGGACAACTGAAGCTTTCTTT
>19|.|TRBJ2-7|.|TRBV2
CASSEMGFSAAPIFDEQYF
TGTGCCAGCAGTGAAATGGGGTTTTCTGCGGCACCCATCTTTGATGAGCAGTACTTC
>14|TRBD2|TRBJ2-7|.|TRBV5-1
CASSGTSGLYEQYF
TGCGCCAGCAGCGGGACTAGCGGCCTCTACGAGCAGTACTTC
>15|TRBD1|TRBJ2-2|.|TRBV9
CASSVTGGNTGELFF
TGTGCCAGCAGCGTTACAGGGGGCAACACCGGGGAGCTGTTTTTT
>15|.|TRBJ1-1|many|TRBV4-3
CASSQVPDMNTEAFF
TGCGCCAGCAGCCAAGTCCCCGATATGAACACTGAAGCTTTCTTT
>15|.|TRBJ1-1|few|TRBV25-1
CASSQLSGTYTEAFF
TGTGCCAGCAGTCAGCTATCCGGGACATACACTGAAGCTTTCTTT
>15|TRBD1|TRBJ2-7|.|TRBV27
CASSLRGQGYYEQYF
TGTGCCAGCAGTTTAAGGGGGCAGGGCTATTATGAGCAGTACTTC
>13|.|TRBJ2-2|.|TRBV7-2
CASSYRGTGELFF
TGTGCCAGCAGTTATAGGGGGACCGGGGAGCTGTTTTTT
>15|TRBD1|TRBJ2-5|.|TRBV7-9
CASSLGQGFRETQYF
TGTGCCAGCAGCTTGGGACAGGGTTTTCGAGAGACCCAGTACTTC
>14|.|TRBJ2-1|few|TRBV6-2/TRBV6-3
CASSYPGLLNEQFF
TGTGCCAGCAGTTACCCTGGACTGTTAAATGAGCAGTTCTTC
>15|.|TRBJ1-1|.|TRBV20-1
CSAREGADRGTEAFF
TGCAGTGCTAGAGAGGGGGCGGATCGGGGCACTGAAGCTTTCTTT
>15|.|TRBJ2-7|few|TRBV6-2/TRBV6-3
CASSAGGASSYEQYF
TGTGCCAGCAGTGCAGGGGGGGCGAGCTCCTACGAGCAGTACTTC
>14|TRBD1|TRBJ1-1|.|TRBV20-1
CSARTGGSPTEAFF
TGCAGTGCCAGGACAGGGGGCTCCCCCACTGAAGCTTTCTTT
>16|.|TRBJ1-2|.|TRBV7-9
CASSLALRGLDYGYTF
TGTGCCAGCAGCTTAGCACTACGGGGGCTGGACTATGGCTACACCTTC
>17|TRBD2|TRBJ2-5|.|TRBV15
CATSRDPPGGLQETQYF
TGTGCCACCAGCAGAGATCCGCCGGGAGGGCTGCAAGAGACCCAGTACTTC
>12|.|TRBJ2-1|.|TRBV15
CATSRGGVDEFF
TGTGCCACCAGCAGAGGGGGCGTGGACGAGTTCTTC
>17|TRBD1|TRBJ2-1|once|TRBV9
CASSVVVMGQGMDEQFF
TGTGCCAGCAGCGTAGTTGTTATGGGACAGGGTATGGATGAGCAGTTCTTC
>16|.|TRBJ2-2|few|TRBV5-4
CASSLDGRADTGELFF
TGTGCCAGCAGCTTGGATGGCAGGGCGGACACCGGGGAGCTGTTTTTT
>13|TRBD1|TRBJ2-1|.|TRBV29-1
CSVRQGLGDEQFF
TGCAGCGTTAGACAGGGGCTAGGGGATGAGCAGTTCTTC
>14|.|TRBJ2-3|.|TRBV7-9
CASSSGTFTDTQYF
TGTGCCAGCAGCTCGGGGACTTTCACAGATACGCAGTATTTT
>13|TRBD2|TRBJ2-7|.|TRBV20-1
CSASNSGRDEQYF
TGCAGTGCCTCGAACAGCGGGAGAGACGAGCAGTACTTC
>14|.|TRBJ2-5|.|TRBV7-8
CASSFGWEQETQYF
TGTGCCAGCAGCTTTGGCTGGGAACAAGAGACCCAGTACTTC
>15|TRBD1|TRBJ1-5|.|TRBV4-1
CASSRPGQGNQPQHF
TGCGCCAGCAGCCGCCCGGGACAGGGGAATCAGCCCCAGCATTTT
>16|TRBD1|TRBJ2-1|.|TRBV3-1
CASSLQRDRGLWEQFF
TGTGCCAGCAGCCTACAACGGGACAGGGGCCTTTGGGAGCAGTTCTTC
>16|TRBD2|TRBJ2-1|.|TRBV9
CASSERTSGRKNEQFF
TGTGCCAGCAGCGAGAGGACTAGCGGGAGGAAAAATGAGCAGTTCTTC
>12|.|TRBJ2-5|few|TRBV7-9
CASSPLPETQYF
TGTGCCAGCAGCCCTTTACCCGAGACCCAGTACTTC
>13|TRBD1|TRBJ2-5|.|TRBV3-1
CASSQEGQGTQYF
TGTGCCAGCAGCCAAGAGGGACAGGGGACCCAGTACTTC
>15|.|TRBJ2-5|few|TRBV20-1
CSAKIREQRWETQYF
TGCAGTGCTAAGATCCGGGAACAGCGGTGGGAGACCCAGTACTTC
>13|.|TRBJ1-4|few|TRBV10-3
CAISDDVSEKLFF
TGTGCCATCAGCGATGACGTTAGTGAAAAACTGTTTTTT
>16|.|TRBJ2-1|.|TRBV21-1
CAGSKESGVRYNEQFF
TGTGCCGGCAGCAAAGAGAGCGGAGTTAGATACAATGAGCAGTTCTTC
>13|.|TRBJ1-4|.|TRBV29-1
CSVQQTTNEKLFF
TGCAGCGTTCAACAGACAACTAATGAAAAACTGTTTTTT
>14|TRBD2|TRBJ2-5|few|TRBV6-1
CASSGGLVGETQYF
TGTGCCAGCAGTGGGGGACTAGTGGGGGAGACCCAGTACTTC
>13|.|TRBJ1-4|few|TRBV12-3/TRBV12-4
CASSPPDALKLFF
TGTGCCAGCAGCCCCCCGGACGCCCTAAAACTGTTTTTT
>15|TRBD2|TRBJ2-7|.|TRBV5-5
CASSSRTSGIREQYF
TGTGCCAGCAGCTCCCGTACTAGCGGGATTCGGGAGCAGTACTTC
>13|TRBD1|TRBJ1-1|few|TRBV12-3/TRBV12-4
CAIRTGGVTEAFF
TGTGCCATCCGTACAGGGGGGGTAACTGAAGCTTTCTTT
>15|TRBD2|TRBJ2-1|.|TRBV29-1
CSTRTSGSSYNEQFF
TGCAGCACTCGGACTAGCGGGAGCTCCTACAATGAGCAGTTCTTC
>18|.|TRBJ1-5|few|TRBV7-3
CASSPGGGTPYSNQPQHF
TGTGCCAGCAGCCCCGGGGGGGGGACCCCTTATAGCAATCAGCCCCAGCATTTT
>15|.|TRBJ2-7|.|TRBV7-2
CASSLSPGTSYEQYF
TGTGCCAGCAGCTTAAGCCCGGGGACTTCGTACGAGCAGTACTTC
>13|TRBD2|TRBJ2-4|few|TRBV20-1
CSAGTSDQNIQYF
TGCAGTGCGGGGACTAGCGATCAAAACATTCAGTACTTC
>14|.|TRBJ1-1|many|TRBV11-2
CASSFGRPNAEAFF
TGTGCCAGCAGCTTTGGTCGGCCGAACGCTGAAGCTTTCTTT
>12|TRBD2|TRBJ2-1|.|TRBV29-1
CSVGTSVNEQFF
TGCAGCGTGGGGACTAGCGTCAATGAGCAGTTCTTC
>14|.|TRBJ2-3|.|TRBV20-1
CSATFSFSTDTQYF
TGCAGTGCTACATTCTCATTTAGCACAGATACGCAGTATTTT
>15|.|TRBJ2-3|few|TRBV9
CASSVPATSTDTQYF
TGTGCCAGCAGCGTCCCAGCGACCAGCACAGATACGCAGTATTTT